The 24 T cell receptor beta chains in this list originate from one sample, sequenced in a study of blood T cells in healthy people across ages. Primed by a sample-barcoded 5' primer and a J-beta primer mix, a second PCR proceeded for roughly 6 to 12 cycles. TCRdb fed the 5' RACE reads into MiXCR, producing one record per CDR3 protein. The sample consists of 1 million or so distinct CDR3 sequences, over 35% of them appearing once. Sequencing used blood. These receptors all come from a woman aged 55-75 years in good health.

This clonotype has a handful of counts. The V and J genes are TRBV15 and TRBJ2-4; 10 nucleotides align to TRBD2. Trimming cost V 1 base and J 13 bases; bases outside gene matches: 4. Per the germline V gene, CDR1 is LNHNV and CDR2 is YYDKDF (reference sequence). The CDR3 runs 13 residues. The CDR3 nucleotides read TGTGCCACCAGCAGAGTGCTAGCGGGGGAGCAGTACTTC. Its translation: CATSRVLAGEQYF.

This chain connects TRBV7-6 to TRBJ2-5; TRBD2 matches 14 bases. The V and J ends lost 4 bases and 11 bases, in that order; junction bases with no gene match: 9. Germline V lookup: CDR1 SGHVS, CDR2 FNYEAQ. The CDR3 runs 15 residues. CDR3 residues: CASSSTSGRVEEQYF. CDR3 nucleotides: TGTGCCAGCAGCTCGACTAGCGGGAGGGTTGAGGAGCAGTACTTC.

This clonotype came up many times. CDR3 region: CASSYPTDTTGTQYF. CDR3 in DNA: TGTGCCAGCAGTTACCCAACCGATACCACAGGGACCCAGTACTTC. The chain combines TRBV6-5 with TRBJ2-5, with a tentative D call TRBD1 (5 bases). This CDR3 comprises 15 residues. Germline V gene data show CDR1 as MNHEY and CDR2 as SVGAGI. V was clipped by 2 bases and J by 7 bases, with 17 bases between them.

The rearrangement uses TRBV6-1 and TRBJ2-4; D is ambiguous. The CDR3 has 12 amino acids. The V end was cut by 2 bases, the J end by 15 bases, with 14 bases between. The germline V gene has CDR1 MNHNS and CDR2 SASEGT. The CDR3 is CASSEPLHLVYF. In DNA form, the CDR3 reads TGTGCCAGCAGTGAACCCCTCCACTTGGTGTACTTC.

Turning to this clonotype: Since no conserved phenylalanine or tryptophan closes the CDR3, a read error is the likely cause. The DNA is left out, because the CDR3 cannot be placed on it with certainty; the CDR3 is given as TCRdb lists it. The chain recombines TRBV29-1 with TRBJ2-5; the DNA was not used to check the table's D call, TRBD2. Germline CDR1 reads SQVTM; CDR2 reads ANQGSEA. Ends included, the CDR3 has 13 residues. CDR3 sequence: CSVEGNSGTRSYN.

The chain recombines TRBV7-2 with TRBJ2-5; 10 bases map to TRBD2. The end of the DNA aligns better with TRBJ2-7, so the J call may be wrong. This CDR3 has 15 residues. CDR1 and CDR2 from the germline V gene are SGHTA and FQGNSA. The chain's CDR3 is CASSSLGTSESEQYF. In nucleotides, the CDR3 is TGTGCCAGCAGCTCCCTCGGGACTAGCGAAAGCGAGCAGTACTTC.

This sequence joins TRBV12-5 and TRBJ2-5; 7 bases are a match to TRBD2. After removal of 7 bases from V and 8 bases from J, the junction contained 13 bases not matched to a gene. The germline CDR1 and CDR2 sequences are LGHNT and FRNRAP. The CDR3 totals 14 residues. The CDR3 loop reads CASALTGGIGTQYF. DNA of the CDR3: TGTGCTAGTGCCCTGACGGGGGGTATTGGTACCCAGTACTTC.

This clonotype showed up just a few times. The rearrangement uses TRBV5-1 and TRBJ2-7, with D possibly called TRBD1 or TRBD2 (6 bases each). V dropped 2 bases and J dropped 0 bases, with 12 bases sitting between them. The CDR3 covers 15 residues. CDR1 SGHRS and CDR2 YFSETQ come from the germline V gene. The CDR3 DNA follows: TGCGCCAGCAGCTTTAGGGGGGTCAACTCCTACGAGCAGTACTTC. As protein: CASSFRGVNSYEQYF.

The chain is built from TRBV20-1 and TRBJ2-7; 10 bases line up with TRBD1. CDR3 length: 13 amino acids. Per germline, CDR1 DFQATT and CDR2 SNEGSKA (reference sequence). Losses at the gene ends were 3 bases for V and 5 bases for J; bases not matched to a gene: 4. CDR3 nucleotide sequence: TGCAGTGCTAGGGGGACAGGGGTCCACGAGCAGTACTTC. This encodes CSARGTGVHEQYF.

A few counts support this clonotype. The CDR3 region has the DNA TGTGCCAGCAGTGAAGATTTAGGGATTGAGCAGTTCTTC. Its protein is CASSEDLGIEQFF. This chain connects TRBV2 to TRBJ2-1; D gene ambiguous. The CDR3 totals 13 residues. Germline values: CDR1 SNHLY, CDR2 FYNNEI. V was pared by 1 base and J by 9 bases, with 10 bases between.

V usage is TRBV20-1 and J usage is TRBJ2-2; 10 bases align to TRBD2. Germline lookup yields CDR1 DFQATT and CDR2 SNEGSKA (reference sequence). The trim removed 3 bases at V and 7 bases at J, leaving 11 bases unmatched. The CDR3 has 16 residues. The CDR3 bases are TGCAGTGCTAGGGTCCTAGCGGGAGTTAGAAGCGGGGAGCTGTTTTTT. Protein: CSARVLAGVRSGELFF.

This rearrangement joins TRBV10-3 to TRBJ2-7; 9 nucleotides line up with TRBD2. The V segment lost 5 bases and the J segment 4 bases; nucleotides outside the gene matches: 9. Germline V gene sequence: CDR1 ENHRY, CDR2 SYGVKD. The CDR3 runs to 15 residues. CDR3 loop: CAISNSGGGLYEQYF. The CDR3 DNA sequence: TGTGCCATCAGTAATAGCGGGGGAGGGTTATACGAGCAGTACTTC.

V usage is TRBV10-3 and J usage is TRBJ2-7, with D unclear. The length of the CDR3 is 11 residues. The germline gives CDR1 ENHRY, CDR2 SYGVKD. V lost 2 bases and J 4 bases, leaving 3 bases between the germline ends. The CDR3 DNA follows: TGTGCCATCAGTGAGGTGTACGAGCAGTACTTC. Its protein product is CAISEVYEQYF.

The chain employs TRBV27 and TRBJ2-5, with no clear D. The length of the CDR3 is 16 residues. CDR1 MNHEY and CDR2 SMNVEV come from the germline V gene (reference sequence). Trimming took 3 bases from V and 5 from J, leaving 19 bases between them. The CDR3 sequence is CASSLQAPWSAETQYF. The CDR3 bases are TGTGCCAGCAGTTTGCAGGCCCCCTGGTCGGCGGAGACCCAGTACTTC.

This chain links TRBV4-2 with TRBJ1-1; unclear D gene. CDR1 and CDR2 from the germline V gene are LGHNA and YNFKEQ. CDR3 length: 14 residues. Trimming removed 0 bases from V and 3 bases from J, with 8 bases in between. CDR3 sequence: CASSQDSGDTEAFF. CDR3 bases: TGTGCCAGCAGCCAAGATTCGGGAGACACTGAAGCTTTCTTT.

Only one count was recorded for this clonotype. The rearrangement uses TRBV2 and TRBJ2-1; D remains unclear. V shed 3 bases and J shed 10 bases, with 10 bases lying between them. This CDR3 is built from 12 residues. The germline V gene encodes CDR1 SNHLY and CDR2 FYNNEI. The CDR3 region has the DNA TGTGCCAGCAGTGAGAATAAGTGGGAGCAGTTCTTC. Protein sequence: CASSENKWEQFF. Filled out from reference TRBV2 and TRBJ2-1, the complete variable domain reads EPEVTQTPSHQVTQMGQEVILRCVPISNHLYFYWYRQILGQKVEFLVSFYNNEISEKSEIFDDQFSVERPDGSNFTLKIRSTKLEDSAMYFCASSENKWEQFFGPGTRLTVL.

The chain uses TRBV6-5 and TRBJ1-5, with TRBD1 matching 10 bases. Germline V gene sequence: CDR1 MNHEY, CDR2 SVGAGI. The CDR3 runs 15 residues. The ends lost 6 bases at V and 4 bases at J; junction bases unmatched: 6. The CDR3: CASSLGTGENQPQHF. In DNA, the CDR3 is TGTGCCAGCAGCCTCGGGACAGGGGAGAATCAGCCCCAGCATTTT.

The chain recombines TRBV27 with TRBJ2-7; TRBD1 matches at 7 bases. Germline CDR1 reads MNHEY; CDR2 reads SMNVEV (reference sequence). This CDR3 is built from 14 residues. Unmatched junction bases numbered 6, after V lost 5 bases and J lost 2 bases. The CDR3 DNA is TGTGCCAGCAGTCAGACAGGGTTACCCTACGAGCAGTACTTC. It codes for CASSQTGLPYEQYF.

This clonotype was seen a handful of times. The CDR3 loop is CASSPQRPDTEAFF. CDR3 DNA: TGCGCCAGCAGCCCTCAACGACCCGACACTGAAGCTTTCTTT. The V call is TRBV5-1, the J call TRBJ1-1; D ambiguous. Deletions cut 4 bases from V and 3 bases from J, with 13 bases between. This CDR3 is built from 14 residues. From germline, CDR1 is SGHRS and CDR2 YFSETQ.

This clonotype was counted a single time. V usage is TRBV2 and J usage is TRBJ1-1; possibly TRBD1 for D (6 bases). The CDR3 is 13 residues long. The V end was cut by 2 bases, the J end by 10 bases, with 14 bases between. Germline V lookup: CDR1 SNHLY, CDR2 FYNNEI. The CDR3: CASSETRGPRAFF. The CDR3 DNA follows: TGTGCCAGCAGTGAAACCAGGGGCCCTAGAGCTTTCTTT.

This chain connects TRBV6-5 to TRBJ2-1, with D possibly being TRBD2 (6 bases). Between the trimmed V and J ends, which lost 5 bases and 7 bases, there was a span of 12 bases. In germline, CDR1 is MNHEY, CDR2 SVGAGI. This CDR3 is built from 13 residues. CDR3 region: CASSIFSGNEQFF. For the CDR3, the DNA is TGTGCCAGCAGTATTTTTAGCGGTAATGAGCAGTTCTTC.

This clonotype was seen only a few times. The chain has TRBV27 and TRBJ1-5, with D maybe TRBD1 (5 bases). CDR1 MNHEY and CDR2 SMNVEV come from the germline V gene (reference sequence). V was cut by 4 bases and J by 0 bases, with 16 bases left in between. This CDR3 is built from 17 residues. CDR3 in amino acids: CASSYVGGADSNQPQHF. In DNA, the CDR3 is TGTGCCAGCAGTTACGTCGGTGGGGCAGATAGCAATCAGCCCCAGCATTTT.

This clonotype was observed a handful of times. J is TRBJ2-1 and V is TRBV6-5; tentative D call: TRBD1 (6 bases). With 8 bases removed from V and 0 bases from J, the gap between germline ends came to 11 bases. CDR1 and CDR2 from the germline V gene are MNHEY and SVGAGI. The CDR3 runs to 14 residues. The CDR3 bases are TGTGCCAGCTCGGACAGCAACTCCTACAATGAGCAGTTCTTC. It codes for CASSDSNSYNEQFF.

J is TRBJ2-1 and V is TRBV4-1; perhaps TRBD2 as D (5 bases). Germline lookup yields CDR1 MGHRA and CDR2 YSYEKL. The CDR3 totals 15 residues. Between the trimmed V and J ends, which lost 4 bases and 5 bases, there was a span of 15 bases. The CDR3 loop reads CASSLGETRNNEQFF. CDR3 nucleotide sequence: TGCGCCAGCAGCCTAGGAGAAACTAGGAACAATGAGCAGTTCTTC.